One sample yielded the 18 T cell receptor beta chains listed below, sequenced in a study of blood T cell repertoires in COVID-19. Clones were read by immunoSEQ multiplex PCR, and TCRdb kept only the in-frame ones, dropping some. The data show fewer than 250,000 clones, roughly 90% seen once. The sequenced material came from peripheral blood. The receptors were gathered from a woman aged 55-70 years with acute or convalescent COVID-19.

The chain joins TRBV5-6 to TRBJ1-1; D gene ambiguous. The length of the CDR3 is 15 residues. The ends were cut back, 4 bases at V and 1 base at J, with 14 bases in the middle. Germline CDR1 and CDR2: SGHDT and YYEEEE. The CDR3 reads CASSPRRRANTEAFF. The CDR3 nucleotides read TGTGCCAGCAGCCCTCGGAGGAGGGCGAACACTGAAGCTTTCTTT.

The chain couples TRBV9 to TRBJ1-5; 7 bases line up with TRBD1. Germline V lookup: CDR1 SGDLS, CDR2 YYNGEE. The CDR3 is made up of 15 amino acids. Unmatched junction bases numbered 10, after V lost 5 bases and J lost 5 bases. CDR3 nucleotide sequence: TGTGCCAGCAGTTCACAGGGGTTCTATCATCAGCCCCAGCATTTT. This codes for CASSSQGFYHQPQHF.

The gene calls are TRBV27 and TRBJ2-5; 7 positions match TRBD2. After removal of 6 bases from V and 5 bases from J, the junction contained 15 bases not matched to a gene. Germline-derived CDR1 and CDR2 are MNHEY and SMNVEV (reference sequence). CDR3 length: 16 amino acids. The CDR3 reads CASSLRTRGAGETQYF. The CDR3 DNA is TGTGCCAGCAGCTTACGGACTAGGGGAGCAGGGGAGACCCAGTACTTC.

This sequence joins TRBV2 and TRBJ2-2; tentatively, D is TRBD2 (6 bases). The CDR3 runs 15 residues. Looked up from germline, CDR1 is SNHLY and CDR2 is FYNNEI. Trimming pared 7 bases from V and 4 bases from J, leaving 16 bases between. The CDR3 sequence is CASKVTSAGTGELFF. The CDR3, as DNA: TGTGCCAGCAAGGTGACTAGTGCAGGCACCGGGGAGCTGTTTTTT.

The J gene is TRBJ2-3, the V gene TRBV24-1; 9 positions match TRBD2. This CDR3 spans 15 amino acids. CDR1 KGHDR and CDR2 SFDVKD come from the germline V gene. Trimming cost V 9 bases and J 3 bases; bases outside gene matches: 9. CDR3 protein: CATRNSGSRTDTQYF. The CDR3, as DNA: TGTGCCACCCGGAATAGCGGGAGCCGTACAGATACGCAGTATTTT.

This sequence joins TRBV12-5 and TRBJ1-2; D remains ambiguous. This CDR3 contains 14 residues. Germline V gives CDR1 LGHNT, CDR2 FRNRAP. V was cut by 6 bases and J by 5 bases, with 16 bases left in between. The CDR3 loop is CASGRHQVAYGYTF. CDR3 in DNA: TGTGCTAGTGGCCGACATCAGGTCGCGTATGGCTACACCTTC.

The rearrangement uses TRBV19 and TRBJ1-1, with TRBD1 matching 10 bases. CDR1 LNHDA and CDR2 SQIVND come from the germline V gene (reference sequence). With 5 bases clipped from V and 4 bases from J, the junction kept 7 bases outside the gene matches. The CDR3 runs to 15 residues. The CDR3 loop reads CASSPRTGGTTEAFF. The CDR3 nucleotides read TGTGCCAGTAGTCCTCGGACAGGGGGGACCACTGAAGCTTTCTTT.

The rearrangement links TRBV19 to TRBJ2-3, with 10 bases fitting TRBD2. Germline V gene sequence: CDR1 LNHDA, CDR2 SQIVND (reference sequence). The CDR3 runs to 14 residues. V lost 5 bases, J lost 3 bases, and 2 bases stayed unmatched. The CDR3 coding sequence is TGTGCCAGTAGTGGACTAGCGGTTACAGATACGCAGTATTTT. It encodes CASSGLAVTDTQYF.

About this clone: Being one base from a much bigger clone, this may be a read error. The rearrangement links TRBV5-5 to TRBJ2-5; D is undetermined. This CDR3 region has 11 residues. In germline, CDR1 is SGHKS, CDR2 YYEKEE (reference sequence). Trimming took 4 bases from V and 2 from J, leaving 3 bases between them. The CDR3 is CASSHQETQYF. The DNA of the CDR3 is TGTGCCAGCAGCCATCAAGAGACCCAGTACTTC.

This rearrangement joins TRBV2 to TRBJ2-3, with D possibly matching TRBD2 (7 bases). The CDR3 has 14 residues. CDR1 and CDR2 (germline): SNHLY, FYNNEI. V lost 4 bases and J lost 4, with 12 bases in between. This CDR3 is CASSGGGAADTQYF. DNA of the CDR3: TGTGCCAGCAGTGGTGGGGGGGCCGCAGATACGCAGTATTTT.

This clone was detected once. This chain links TRBV4-3 with TRBJ1-6, with TRBD1 matching over 9 bases. The CDR3 totals 18 residues. V lost 3 bases and J lost 7; bases outside the gene matches: 13. Per the germline V gene, CDR1 is LGHNA and CDR2 is YSLEER. CDR3 in amino acids: CASSQDGQGNRGNSPLHF. DNA for the CDR3: TGCGCCAGCAGCCAGGACGGACAGGGGAATCGTGGGAATTCACCCCTCCACTTT.

The CDR3 protein is CASSIASSSNQPQHF. The DNA of the CDR3 is TGTGCCAGTAGTATTGCCTCCAGTAGCAATCAGCCCCAGCATTTT. The chain links TRBV19 to TRBJ1-5; D unresolved. Trimming pared 3 bases from V and 0 bases from J, leaving 9 bases between. Germline CDR1 and CDR2: LNHDA and SQIVND (reference sequence). The CDR3 has 15 amino acids.

V and J are TRBV18 and TRBJ1-2, with D unresolved. This CDR3 spans 12 amino acids. V was shortened by 1 base and J by 6 bases, with 6 bases between the two germline ends. Per the germline V gene, CDR1 is KGHSH and CDR2 is LQKENI. This CDR3 reads CASSPQGDGYTF. As DNA, the CDR3 is TGTGCCAGCTCACCACAGGGAGATGGCTACACCTTC.

There are a few counts of this clone. J is TRBJ1-5 and V is TRBV4-1, with 7 positions matching TRBD1. With 8 bases clipped from V and 2 bases from J, the junction kept 15 bases outside the gene matches. The CDR3 runs to 17 residues. Germline-derived CDR1 and CDR2 are MGHRA and YSYEKL. The CDR3 nucleotides read TGCGCCAGCGATACCGACAGGGCGTGGGTACGCAATCAGCCCCAGCATTTT. It yields the protein CASDTDRAWVRNQPQHF.

The chain couples TRBV6-5 to TRBJ2-7, with unresolved D. V was shortened by 0 bases and J by 7 bases, with 10 bases between the two germline ends. Germline values: CDR1 MNHEY, CDR2 SVGAGI. The CDR3 length is 13 residues. CDR3 DNA: TGTGCCAGCAGTTACTCGAGACTCTTTGAGCAGTACTTC. This gives the protein CASSYSRLFEQYF.

The V call is TRBV5-1, the J call TRBJ1-2; 10 bases match TRBD1. The CDR3 sequence is 14 residues long. Unmatched junction bases numbered 6, after V lost 2 bases and J lost 8 bases. Germline V CDR1 and CDR2: SGHRS, YFSETQ. The CDR3 here is CASSFRQGAQGYTF. CDR3 bases: TGCGCCAGCAGCTTCAGACAGGGGGCGCAGGGCTACACCTTC.

V and J are TRBV10-3 and TRBJ1-1; D is ambiguous. The CDR3 covers 13 residues. V was trimmed by 6 bases and J by 2 bases, leaving 10 bases between them. Germline assignment: CDR1 ENHRY and CDR2 SYGVKD. As DNA, the CDR3 is TGTGCCATCAGGACTCGGGAAAACACTGAAGCTTTCTTT. It yields the protein CAIRTRENTEAFF.

The genes are TRBV11-2 and TRBJ1-4; 7 bases agree with TRBD1. V lost 6 bases to trimming and J lost 8 bases; unmatched junction nucleotides: 12. The CDR3 is 15 residues long. Germline V CDR1 and CDR2: SGHAT, FQNNGV. Written as DNA, the CDR3 is TGTGCCAGCAGAACCACACAGGGGAGAGGGGAAAAACTGTTTTTT. Encoded protein: CASRTTQGRGEKLFF.